The 29 T cell receptor beta chains in this list originate from one sample, sequenced in a study of regulatory T cells in long-lasting Graves disease. Time point reported: newly diagnosed GD, antithyroid drugs for less than 3 months. The TCR library used RNA extracted from PBMCs. CDR3 regions were amplified by Arm-PCR using iRepertoire HTBI primers to build TCR beta libraries. MiXCR was run by TCRdb on the multiplex PCR reads, yielding one entry per CDR3 protein. The sample consists of roughly 610,000 distinct CDR3 sequences, roughly 16% of them appearing once. These data were also filed under a second study, of T cells in Graves' hyperthyroidism and ophthalmopathy.

The material was peripheral blood mononuclear cells (PBMCs), obtained at new diagnosis, from a patient treated with antithyroid drugs. Receptors originate from a man aged 18 to 30 with Graves disease.

This chain connects TRBV12-3 or TRBV12-4 to TRBJ2-7, with D maybe TRBD1 (6 bases). Trimming cost V 5 bases and J 7 bases, with 18 bases left between them. The CDR3 is 14 residues long. The CDR3 DNA is TGTGCCAGCAGTGCAGGGGCCCCCTCCGAAGAGCAGTACTTC. Translating it yields CASSAGAPSEEQYF.

This clonotype was counted between two and nine times. This chain connects TRBV7-9 to TRBJ2-1; D not certain. The CDR3 spans 20 residues. Germline loops: CDR1 SEHNR, CDR2 FQNEAQ (reference sequence). Between the trimmed V and J ends, which lost 5 bases and 0 bases, there was a span of 26 bases. CDR3 amino acids: CASSTPERAADQSSYNEQFF. CDR3 nucleotides: TGTGCCAGCAGCACCCCAGAAAGGGCAGCCGATCAGAGCTCCTACAATGAGCAGTTCTTC.

The sample holds many counts of this clonotype. The CDR3 region has the DNA TGTGCCAGCACTCGGACTAGCGGGGCCTACGAGCAGTACTTC. Residues: CASTRTSGAYEQYF. The gene calls are TRBV27 and TRBJ2-7; 12 nucleotides agree with TRBD2. This CDR3 comprises 14 residues. CDR1 and CDR2 (germline): MNHEY, SMNVEV (reference sequence). V lost 7 bases to trimming and J lost 2 bases; unmatched junction nucleotides: 3.

The chain links TRBV6-1 to TRBJ1-1; D is unresolved. Germline CDR1 MNHNS, CDR2 SASEGT. The V end lost 0 bases, the J end lost 1 base, and 6 bases lay between the germline ends. The CDR3 is made up of 14 amino acids. The CDR3: CASSEAPGNTEAFF. Written as DNA, the CDR3 is TGTGCCAGCAGTGAAGCGCCGGGGAACACTGAAGCTTTCTTT.

On this clonotype: Compared with germline, one end of the junction differs, possibly owing to a read error. In DNA, the CDR3 is TGTGCCAGCAGTTACTCTGTCGGCAGCCCTGGGGACAACGTCCTGACTTTC. It specifies CASSYSVGSPGDNVLTF. The chain joins TRBV6-9 to TRBJ2-6; D is unclear. Germline CDR1 is MNHGY and CDR2 is SVAAGI. This CDR3 has 17 residues.

This clonotype occurred many times. This CDR3 reads CASRTVPGLAGGRSYNEQFF. As DNA, the CDR3 is TGTGCCAGCAGGACCGTCCCGGGACTAGCGGGAGGACGCTCCTACAATGAGCAGTTCTTC. J is TRBJ2-1 and V is TRBV2; 15 bases match TRBD2. The CDR3 is 20 amino acids. The junction had 12 bases not matched to a gene; V was cut back by 6 bases and J by 0 bases. Germline CDR1 and CDR2: SNHLY and FYNNEI.

The CDR3 nucleotides are TGTGCCAGCAGTTTAGGGGTCTCTGGAAACACCATATATTTT. It specifies CASSLGVSGNTIYF. V and J are TRBV28 and TRBJ1-3; unclear D gene. Between the trimmed V and J ends, which lost 2 bases and 0 bases, there was a span of 5 bases. Germline CDR1 MDHEN, CDR2 SYDVKM. CDR3 length equals 14 residues.

The V gene is TRBV19, the J gene TRBJ2-7; a weak D match, TRBD1 (5 bases). Trimming stripped 4 bases from V and 3 bases from J, with 10 bases between. The CDR3 contains 13 residues. Germline CDR1 is LNHDA and CDR2 is SQIVND (reference sequence). CDR3 sequence (DNA): TGTGCCAGTAGTAGGTCAAGGGGCTACGAGCAGTACTTC. Amino acid sequence: CASSRSRGYEQYF.

This clonotype was counted many times. The chain recombines TRBV20-1 with TRBJ2-1; TRBD2 matches at 9 bases. Germline lookup yields CDR1 DFQATT and CDR2 SNEGSKA (reference sequence). J gave up 6 bases and V 1 base, and 7 bases lay outside the gene matches. The CDR3 has 15 amino acids. This chain's CDR3 is CSARGEAGGVNEQFF. The CDR3 coding sequence is TGCAGTGCTAGAGGGGAAGCGGGAGGCGTCAATGAGCAGTTCTTC.

The chain joins TRBV9 to TRBJ2-2; 10 nucleotides line up with TRBD1. In germline, CDR1 is SGDLS, CDR2 YYNGEE. The CDR3 spans 17 residues. V lost 3 bases and J lost 3; bases outside the gene matches: 8. As DNA, the CDR3 is TGTGCCAGCAGCGAGGATCCGGGACAGGGGTACACCGGGGAGCTGTTTTTT. This translates into CASSEDPGQGYTGELFF.

This chain joins TRBV9 and TRBJ2-1, with 15 bases matching TRBD2. V dropped 2 bases and J dropped 9; count of bases not matched to a gene: 3. The CDR3 has 15 residues. CDR1 and CDR2 from the germline V gene are SGDLS and YYNGEE. CDR3 residues: CASSVRTSGRVEQFF. The CDR3 region has the DNA TGTGCCAGCAGCGTTAGGACTAGCGGGAGGGTTGAGCAGTTCTTC.

This clonotype was counted at least ten times. The chain has TRBV6-2 or TRBV6-3 and TRBJ2-2; D gene unclear. Trimming took off 3 bases at V and 6 bases at J, with 5 bases between the two ends. Germline-derived CDR1 and CDR2 are MNHEY and SVGEGT. The CDR3 extends over 12 amino acids. The CDR3 reads CASSYRSGELFF. Here the CDR3 DNA reads TGTGCCAGCAGTTATCGGTCCGGGGAGCTGTTTTTT.

There are many counts of this clonotype. The chain links TRBV28 to TRBJ1-2; 10 bases are shared with TRBD1. V trimming: 2 bases; J trimming: 7 bases; junction bases outside the gene matches: 4. The CDR3 runs 14 residues. Germline loops: CDR1 MDHEN, CDR2 SYDVKM. Here the CDR3 DNA reads TGTGCCAGCAGTTTAAGACAGGGGGCTGGTGGCTACACCTTC. Residues: CASSLRQGAGGYTF.

This clonotype was seen at least ten times. The DNA for the CDR3 is TGTGCCAGCAGTTTAGCTCGACAGACCCAGTACTTC. This encodes CASSLARQTQYF. This chain uses TRBV28 with TRBJ2-5; D gene uncertain. The CDR3 has 12 amino acids. Trimming removed 2 bases from V and 6 bases from J, with 7 bases in between. Germline-derived CDR1 and CDR2 are MDHEN and SYDVKM.

This clonotype was detected ten times or more. This chain joins TRBV2 and TRBJ1-6; the match to TRBD1 covers 7 bases. Germline assignment: CDR1 SNHLY and CDR2 FYNNEI. The trim removed 8 bases at V and 11 bases at J, leaving 6 bases unmatched. This CDR3 is built from 12 residues. The CDR3 DNA reads TGTGCCAGCGGGCAGGGGGATACACCCCTCCACTTT. Its translation is CASGQGDTPLHF.

V is TRBV5-6 and J is TRBJ1-5, with 8 bases lining up with TRBD1. The ends lost 1 base at V and 1 base at J; junction bases unmatched: 10. This CDR3 region has 18 residues. The germline V gene encodes CDR1 SGHDT and CDR2 YYEEEE. The CDR3 loop reads CASSLWDRSLWSNQPQHF. The DNA of the CDR3 is TGTGCCAGCAGCTTGTGGGACAGGAGCCTCTGGAGCAATCAGCCCCAGCATTTT. Supplemented by reference TRBV5-6 and TRBJ1-5, the full variable domain reads DAGVTQSPTHLIKTRGQQVTLRCSPKSGHDTVSWYQQALGQGPQFIFQYYEEEERQRGNFPDRFSGHQFPNYSSELNVNALLLGDSALYLCASSLWDRSLWSNQPQHFGDGTRLSIL.

This clonotype showed up many times. V is TRBV11-2 and J is TRBJ2-7, with 8 bases fitting TRBD1. Germline-derived CDR1 and CDR2 are SGHAT and FQNNGV. The ends lost 0 bases at V and 3 bases at J; junction bases unmatched: 7. The CDR3 runs to 16 residues. The CDR3 bases are TGTGCCAGCAGCTTAGAGGGTGTAGGACAGGGCTACGAGCAGTACTTC. Protein: CASSLEGVGQGYEQYF.

To note about this clonotype: Mismatch with germline at one junction end may stem from a read error. The V and J genes are TRBV6-5 and TRBJ1-4; 8 positions agree with TRBD1. The germline V gene has CDR1 MNHEY and CDR2 SVGAGI. The CDR3 totals 13 residues. CDR3 sequence reads: CASSYYDRGKLIF. CDR3 bases: TGTGCCAGCAGCTACTACGACAGGGGCAAGTTGATTTTT.

The chain couples TRBV5-8 to TRBJ2-1, with 12 bases identical to TRBD2. CDR3 length: 18 amino acids. Germline V gene lookup returns CDR1 SGHTS and CDR2 YDEGEE. V lost 1 base and J lost 1; bases outside the gene matches: 6. The CDR3 coding sequence is TGTGCCAGCAGCTTGTGGCTAGCGGGAGGGCCGTCCTACAATGAGCAGTTCTTC. It yields the protein CASSLWLAGGPSYNEQFF.

This clonotype was seen a single time. The rearrangement links TRBV20-1 to TRBJ2-7, with TRBD1 identical over 7 bases. The V and J ends lost 4 bases and 5 bases, in that order; junction bases with no gene match: 8. Germline CDR1 is DFQATT and CDR2 is SNEGSKA (reference sequence). This CDR3 has 13 amino acids. CDR3 coding DNA: TGCAGTGCTAAGGGGGCAGGGTGGCACGAGCAGTACTTC. This codes for CSAKGAGWHEQYF.

This chain links TRBV28 with TRBJ2-3, with 10 bases matching TRBD1. CDR1 is MDHEN, CDR2 SYDVKM, per germline. The CDR3 consists of 16 residues. Unmatched junction bases numbered 7, after V lost 4 bases and J lost 3 bases. The CDR3 spells CASSSTDRGQTDTQYF. CDR3 nucleotide sequence: TGTGCCAGCAGTTCCACCGACAGGGGGCAGACAGATACGCAGTATTTT.

V and J are TRBV4-1 and TRBJ2-1; no clear D gene. Germline V gene sequence: CDR1 MGHRA, CDR2 YSYEKL. The CDR3 consists of 17 residues. Trimming pared 0 bases from V and 10 bases from J, leaving 22 bases between. For the CDR3, the DNA is TGCGCCAGCAGCCAAGAATCTGGCAGCCAAATCCGACGCGAGCAGTTCTTC. It translates to CASSQESGSQIRREQFF.

This clonotype was detected ten times or more. This chain uses TRBV20-1 with TRBJ1-1; no clear D. The V end lost 0 bases, the J end lost 2 bases, and 10 bases lay between the germline ends. Germline assignment: CDR1 DFQATT and CDR2 SNEGSKA (reference sequence). The CDR3 is 14 amino acids. The chain's CDR3 is CSARDRRRNTEAFF. CDR3 nucleotide sequence: TGCAGTGCTAGAGATCGGAGACGCAACACTGAAGCTTTCTTT.

This clonotype was seen many times. The J gene is TRBJ1-5, the V gene TRBV6-2 or TRBV6-3; D call uncertain. This CDR3 comprises 15 residues. Trimming took off 5 bases at V and 2 bases at J, with 13 bases between the two ends. The germline CDR1 and CDR2 sequences are MNHEY and SVGEGT. The CDR3 DNA sequence: TGTGCCAGCAGTGAGGTAAATCGCGGCAATCAGCCCCAGCATTTT. This gives the protein CASSEVNRGNQPQHF.

Many counts were recorded for this clonotype. The gene calls are TRBV6-5 and TRBJ2-3; possible D gene TRBD2, 6 bases. The CDR3 consists of 17 residues. V shed 2 bases and J shed 0 bases, with 15 bases lying between them. Germline V gene sequence: CDR1 MNHEY, CDR2 SVGAGI. The DNA of the CDR3 is TGTGCCAGCAGTTACCTTATGAGGCGGGAAAGCACAGATACGCAGTATTTT. Its protein is CASSYLMRRESTDTQYF.

This clonotype was observed a handful of times. The chain has TRBV12-5 and TRBJ1-6, with D unclear. V was pared by 5 bases and J by 13 bases, with 15 bases between. CDR3 length equals 13 residues. The V gene's germline CDR1 is LGHNT and CDR2 FRNRAP. CDR3 in amino acids: CASGINLAGPLHF. The CDR3 DNA follows: TGTGCTAGTGGTATAAACCTAGCGGGGCCCCTCCACTTT.

In this sample, this clonotype turned up many times. The chain has TRBV10-1 and TRBJ2-7; unclear D gene. The germline V gene encodes CDR1 WNHNN and CDR2 SYGVQD (reference sequence). With 2 bases removed from V and 8 bases from J, the gap between germline ends came to 13 bases. The CDR3 totals 13 residues. The CDR3 region is CASSEEPEDKQYF. In DNA, the CDR3 is TGCGCCAGCAGTGAGGAGCCCGAAGATAAGCAGTACTTC.

This clonotype was found many times. The V gene is TRBV11-2, the J gene TRBJ2-3, with a possible D match to TRBD1 (6 bases). The J call may be in error: the DNA end matches TRBJ2-5 better. The length of the CDR3 is 14 residues. From germline, CDR1 is SGHAT and CDR2 FQNNGV. The CDR3 loop is CASSLDWGLETQYF. The DNA of the CDR3 is TGTGCCAGCAGCTTAGATTGGGGGCTAGAGACCCAGTACTTC.

This clonotype was seen a handful of times. The rearrangement links TRBV28 to TRBJ1-1, with TRBD1 as a possible D gene (6 bases). There are 14 residues in the CDR3. With 7 bases removed from V and 2 bases from J, the gap between germline ends came to 14 bases. Per germline, CDR1 MDHEN and CDR2 SYDVKM. The chain's CDR3 is CASTQQGGNTEAFF. The CDR3, as DNA: TGTGCCAGCACCCAACAGGGCGGTAACACTGAAGCTTTCTTT. The entire variable domain, with the rest obtained from reference TRBV28 and TRBJ1-1, is as follows: DVKVTQSSRYLVKRTGEKVFLECVQDMDHENMFWYRQDPGLGLRLIYFSYDVKMKEKGDIPEGYSVSREKKERFSLILESASTNQTSMYLCASTQQGGNTEAFFGQGTRLTVV.